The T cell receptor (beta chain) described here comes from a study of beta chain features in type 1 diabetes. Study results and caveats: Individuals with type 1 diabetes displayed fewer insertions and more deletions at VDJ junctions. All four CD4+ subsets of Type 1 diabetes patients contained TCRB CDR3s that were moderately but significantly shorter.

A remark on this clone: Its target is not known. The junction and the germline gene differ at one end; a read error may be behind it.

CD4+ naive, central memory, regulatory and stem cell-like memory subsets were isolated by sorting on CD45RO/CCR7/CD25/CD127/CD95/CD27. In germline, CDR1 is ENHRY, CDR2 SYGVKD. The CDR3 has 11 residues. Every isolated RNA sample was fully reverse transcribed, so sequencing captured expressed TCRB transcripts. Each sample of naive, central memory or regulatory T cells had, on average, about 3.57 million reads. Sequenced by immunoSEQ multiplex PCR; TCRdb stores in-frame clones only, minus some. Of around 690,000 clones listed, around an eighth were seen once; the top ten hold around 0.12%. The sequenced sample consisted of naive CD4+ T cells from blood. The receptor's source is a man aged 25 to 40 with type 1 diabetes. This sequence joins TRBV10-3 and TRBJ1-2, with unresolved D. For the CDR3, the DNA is TGTGCCATCAGTGACCGGAGGGAGCTATGGTGG. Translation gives CAISDRRELWW.